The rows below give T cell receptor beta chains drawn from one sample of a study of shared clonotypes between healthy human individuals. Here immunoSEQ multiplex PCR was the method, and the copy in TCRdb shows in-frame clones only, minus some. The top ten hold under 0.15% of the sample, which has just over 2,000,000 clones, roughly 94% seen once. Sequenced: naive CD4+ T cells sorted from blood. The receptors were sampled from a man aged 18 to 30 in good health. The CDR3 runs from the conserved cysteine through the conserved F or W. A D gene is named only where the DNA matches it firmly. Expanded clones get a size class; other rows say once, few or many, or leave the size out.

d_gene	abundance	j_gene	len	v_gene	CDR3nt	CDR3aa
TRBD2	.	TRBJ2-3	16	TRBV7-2	TGTGCCAGCAGCTCAGAGGTGACTAGCGGCACAGATACGCAGTATTTT	CASSSEVTSGTDTQYF
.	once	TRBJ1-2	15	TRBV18	TGTGCCAGCTCACCCCCAAACAGGGAACCCTATGGCTACACCTTC	CASSPPNREPYGYTF
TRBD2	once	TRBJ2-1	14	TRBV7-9	TGTGCCAGCAGCCCAAGCGGGAGGTACAATGAGCAGTTCTTC	CASSPSGRYNEQFF
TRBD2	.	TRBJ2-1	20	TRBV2	TGTGCCAGCAGTAAAAGAAGCGGGGGGGCCAGGACGAGCTCCTACAATGAGCAGTTCTTC	CASSKRSGGARTSSYNEQFF
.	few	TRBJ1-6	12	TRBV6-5	TGTGCCAGCAGTTCAGATCGATCACCCCTCCACTTT	CASSSDRSPLHF
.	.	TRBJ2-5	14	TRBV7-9	TGTGCCAGCGCCCCCGGAGGGGGGTCAGAGACCCAGTACTTC	CASAPGGGSETQYF
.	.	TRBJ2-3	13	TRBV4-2	TGTGCCAGCAGCCAAGACCGGCTGAGATCGCAGTATTTT	CASSQDRLRSQYF
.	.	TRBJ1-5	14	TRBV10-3	TGTGCCATCAGTGAGGACAGACTCAACCAGCCCCAGCATTTT	CAISEDRLNQPQHF
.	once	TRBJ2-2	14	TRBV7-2	TGTGCCAGCAGCCTAGGGCCGGCCGCCGGGGAGCTGTTTTTT	CASSLGPAAGELFF
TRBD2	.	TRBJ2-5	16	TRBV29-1	TGCAGCGTGGCCGGGACTAGCGGGGACAAATCGGAGACCCAGTACTTC	CSVAGTSGDKSETQYF
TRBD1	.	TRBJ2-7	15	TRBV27	TGTGCCAGCAGTTATCGGGACAGGGGTCCCCACGAGCAGTACTTC	CASSYRDRGPHEQYF
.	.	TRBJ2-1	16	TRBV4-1	TGCGCCAGCAGCCCCCTCGGAAAGGAGCCCTACAATGAGCAGTTCTTC	CASSPLGKEPYNEQFF
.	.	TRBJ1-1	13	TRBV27	TGTGCCAGCAGTTTAGGACCGCTTAGTGAAGCTTTCTTT	CASSLGPLSEAFF
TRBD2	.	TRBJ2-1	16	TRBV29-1	TGCAGCGTTGGCCTCCGACTAGCGGGAGATCGGAATGAGCAGTTCTTC	CSVGLRLAGDRNEQFF
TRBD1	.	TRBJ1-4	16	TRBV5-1	TGCGCCAGCAGCTTGGCCTCGGGACAGGGAGGTGAAAAACTGTTTTTT	CASSLASGQGGEKLFF
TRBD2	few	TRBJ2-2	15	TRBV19	TGTGCCAGTAGTATTGCGGGGGACTACACCGGGGAGCTGTTTTTT	CASSIAGDYTGELFF
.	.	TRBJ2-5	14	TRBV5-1	TGCGCCAGCAGCGGGCCAAACAAAGGAGAGACCCAGTACTTC	CASSGPNKGETQYF
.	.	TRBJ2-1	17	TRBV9	TGTGCCAGCAGCGTATCCCTAGAGCCGCACCGGTTGAATGAGCAGTTCTTC	CASSVSLEPHRLNEQFF
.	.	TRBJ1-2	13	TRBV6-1	TGTGCCAGCAGTGAAGCTGGTACGAGGGGCTACACCTTC	CASSEAGTRGYTF
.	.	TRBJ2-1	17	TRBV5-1	TGCGCCAGCAGCTTGGAAAGTCTGGGGACTGGTTACAATGAGCAGTTCTTC	CASSLESLGTGYNEQFF
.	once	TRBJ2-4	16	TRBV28	TGTGCCAGCACCTTATCAACGGGGGGCACCAAAAACATTCAGTACTTC	CASTLSTGGTKNIQYF
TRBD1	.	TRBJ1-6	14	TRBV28	TGTGCCAGCAGCCGACAGGGATATAATTCACCCCTCCACTTT	CASSRQGYNSPLHF
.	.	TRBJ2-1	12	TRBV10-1	TGCGCCAGCAGTGAGTCCTACACAGAGCAGTTCTTC	CASSESYTEQFF
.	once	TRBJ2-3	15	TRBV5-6	TGTGCCAGCAGCTTTGCAGGGTTCAGCACAGATACGCAGTATTTT	CASSFAGFSTDTQYF
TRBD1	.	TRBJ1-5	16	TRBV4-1	TGCGCCAGCAGCCAAGATCCGGGACAGCTAAATCAGCCCCAGCATTTT	CASSQDPGQLNQPQHF
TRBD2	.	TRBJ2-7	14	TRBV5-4	TGTGCCAGCAGCCCTCGGGGGGGGTCCTACGAGCAGTACTTC	CASSPRGGSYEQYF
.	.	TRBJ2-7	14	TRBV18	TGTGCCAGCTCTATGGACACAATCTCCTACGAGCAGTACTTC	CASSMDTISYEQYF
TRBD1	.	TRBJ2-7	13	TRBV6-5	TGTGCCAGCAGCCAACAGGGGTCCTACGAGCAGTACTTC	CASSQQGSYEQYF
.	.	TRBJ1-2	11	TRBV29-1	TGCAGCGTCGAGGCCACCTATGGCTACACCTTC	CSVEATYGYTF
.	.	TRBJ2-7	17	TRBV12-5	TGTGCTAGTGGTTTGGTACCCGTTTTGACCCTTCCAACCGAGCAGTACTTC	CASGLVPVLTLPTEQYF
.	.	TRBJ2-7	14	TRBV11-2	TGTGCCAGCAGCCAAGAACGGGGGCCCTACGAGCAGTACTTC	CASSQERGPYEQYF
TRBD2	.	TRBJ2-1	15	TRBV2	TGTGCCAGCAGTGACGGAGCGGGAGTGATCCATGAGCAGTTCTTC	CASSDGAGVIHEQFF
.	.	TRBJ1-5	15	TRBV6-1	TGTGCCAGCAGTTCTAGACCGGGGCCCAATCAGCCCCAGCATTTT	CASSSRPGPNQPQHF
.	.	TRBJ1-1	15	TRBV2	TGTGCCAGCAGCGTTTCTCGGGGACTGAACACTGAAGCTTTCTTT	CASSVSRGLNTEAFF
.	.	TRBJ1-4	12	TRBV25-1	TGTGCCAGCAGCGATCGGGAGGAAAAACTGTTTTTT	CASSDREEKLFF
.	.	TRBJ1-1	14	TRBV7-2	TGTGCCAGCAGCTCCCGGGCCCCGAACACTGAAGCTTTCTTT	CASSSRAPNTEAFF
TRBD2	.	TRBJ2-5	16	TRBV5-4	TGTGCCAGCAGCTTGCGTACTAGCGGAGCCCAAGAGACCCAGTACTTC	CASSLRTSGAQETQYF
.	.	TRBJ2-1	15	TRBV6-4	TGTGCCTCCACGTCCCAGCGACACCTCTACAATGAGCAGTTCTTC	CASTSQRHLYNEQFF
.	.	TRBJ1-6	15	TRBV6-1	TGTGCCAGCAGTGGGGGGACTGTGGGTAATTCACCCCTCCACTTT	CASSGGTVGNSPLHF
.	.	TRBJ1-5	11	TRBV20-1	TGCAGTGCTAGTTTAGGGGAGCCCCAGCATTTT	CSASLGEPQHF
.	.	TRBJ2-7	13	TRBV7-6	TGTGCCAGCAGCTTCGCCTCAGGGGCCGAGCAGTACTTC	CASSFASGAEQYF
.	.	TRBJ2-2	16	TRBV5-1	TGCGCCAGCAGCCCGCAAGGACGCCCGGATGTCGGGGAGCTGTTTTTT	CASSPQGRPDVGELFF
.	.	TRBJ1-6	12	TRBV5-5	TGTGCCAGCGGGGAGCAGGATTTACCCCTCCACTTT	CASGEQDLPLHF
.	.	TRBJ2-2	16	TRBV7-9	TGTGCCAGCAGCCCCCTGGGAGGGGGCGGCACCGGGGAGCTGTTTTTT	CASSPLGGGGTGELFF
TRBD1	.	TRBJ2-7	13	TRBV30	TGTGCCTGGAGGGGACAGGGGTCCTACGAGCAGTACTTC	CAWRGQGSYEQYF
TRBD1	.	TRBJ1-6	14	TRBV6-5	TGTGCCAGCAGGAGGGACAGGGGTAATTCACCCCTCCACTTT	CASRRDRGNSPLHF
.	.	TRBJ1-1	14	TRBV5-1	TGCGCCAGCAGCTTGAAGGGTATGAACACTGAAGCTTTCTTT	CASSLKGMNTEAFF
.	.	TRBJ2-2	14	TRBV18	TGTGCCAGCTCACCTCCCAGTATCTCCGGGGAGCTGTTTTTT	CASSPPSISGELFF
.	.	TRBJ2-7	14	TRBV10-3	TGTGCCATCAGTGAGTCAGGGAACCCCTACGAGCAGTACTTC	CAISESGNPYEQYF
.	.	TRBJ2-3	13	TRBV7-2	TGTGCCAGCAGCTTAGCGGGGATGGATACGCAGTATTTT	CASSLAGMDTQYF
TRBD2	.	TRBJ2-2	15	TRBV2	TGTGCCAGCAGTGGACTAGCGGGGTACACCGGGGAGCTGTTTTTT	CASSGLAGYTGELFF
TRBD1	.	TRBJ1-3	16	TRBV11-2	TGTGCCAGCAGTCAAACCCTTACAGGGGCTGGAAACACCATATATTTT	CASSQTLTGAGNTIYF
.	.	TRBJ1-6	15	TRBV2	TGTGCCAGCAGGGGCGCGACGTCCCCCCTTGTACCCCTCCACTTT	CASRGATSPLVPLHF
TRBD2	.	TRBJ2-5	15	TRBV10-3	TGTGCCATCAGTGCGACTAGCGGGGCCGTGGAGACCCAGTACTTC	CAISATSGAVETQYF
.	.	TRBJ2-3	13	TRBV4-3	TGCGCCAGCAGCCAAGTGACCGAAGATACGCAGTATTTT	CASSQVTEDTQYF
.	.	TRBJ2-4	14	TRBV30	TGTGCCTGGAGTGTAAGGGCGGCCAAAAACATTCAGTACTTC	CAWSVRAAKNIQYF
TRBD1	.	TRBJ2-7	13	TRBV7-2	TGTGCCAGCAGCTTAGCGCCCGGGACAGGGTGGGACTTC	CASSLAPGTGWDF